A single sample gave rise to the 8 T cell receptor beta chains below, sequenced in a study of Graves' ophthalmopathy and Graves' hyperthyroidism. Using RNA transcripts, the TCR beta CDR3 regions were amplified. A first-round RT-PCR used HTBI primers, followed by a second-round multiplex PCR. MiXCR, applied by TCRdb to the multiplex PCR reads, yields one record per CDR3 protein. The sample yields roughly 480,000 distinct CDR3 sequences, roughly 14% seen once. Material for sequencing was blood. These receptors were collected from a woman in her thirties with Graves' ophthalmopathy.

The V call is TRBV11-2, the J call TRBJ1-3, with D unclear. Germline V gene lookup returns CDR1 SGHAT and CDR2 FQNNGV. The V gene lost 1 base and the J gene lost 4 bases, with 11 bases spanning the gap. The CDR3 is 15 residues long. This CDR3 reads CASSLGSLGGNTIYF. CDR3 nucleotide sequence: TGTGCCAGCAGCTTAGGAAGCCTGGGGGGAAACACCATATATTTT.

V gene TRBV5-1 combines with J gene TRBJ1-2; a weak D match, TRBD1 (5 bases). Germline CDR1 and CDR2: SGHRS and YFSETQ. V gave up 0 bases and J gave up 5 bases, with 17 bases separating them. The CDR3 sequence is 16 residues long. This CDR3 reads CASSLVEGPTTYGYTF. The CDR3 coding sequence is TGCGCCAGCAGCTTGGTTGAGGGACCGACAACGTATGGCTACACCTTC.

The sample holds many counts of this clonotype. This chain uses TRBV29-1 with TRBJ2-7, with D perhaps matching TRBD1 (6 bases). This CDR3 has 14 residues. Germline CDR1 is SQVTM and CDR2 is ANQGSEA. V lost 7 bases and J 6 bases, leaving 22 bases between the germline ends. CDR3 sequence reads: CSAATGTMIIEQYF. CDR3 coding DNA: TGCAGCGCTGCAACCGGGACAATGATCATCGAGCAGTACTTC.

Many counts were recorded for this clonotype. The chain is built from TRBV12-3 or TRBV12-4 and TRBJ1-5, with a weak D call TRBD1 (6 bases). V was cut by 8 bases and J by 2 bases, with 13 bases left in between. The CDR3 contains 14 residues. CDR3 sequence: CASEFGGRNQPQHF. Here the CDR3 DNA reads TGTGCCAGCGAGTTTGGGGGGCGCAATCAGCCCCAGCATTTT.

This rearrangement joins TRBV28 to TRBJ2-7; D unclear. Germline V CDR1 and CDR2: MDHEN, SYDVKM. The germline V and J ends were trimmed by 6 bases and 0 bases, with 15 bases remaining between them. The CDR3 has 15 amino acids. CDR3 protein: CASRSRRPSSYEQYF. CDR3 in DNA: TGTGCCAGCAGATCCAGGAGACCCAGCTCCTACGAGCAGTACTTC.

In this sample, this clonotype turned up many times. The genes are TRBV4-2 and TRBJ2-2; 11 bases align to TRBD2. The CDR3 runs 17 residues. The V segment lost 0 bases and the J segment 5 bases; nucleotides outside the gene matches: 5. CDR1 is LGHNA and CDR2 is YNFKEQ in the germline V gene. The CDR3 DNA reads TGTGCCAGCAGCCAAGAACTAGCGGGGGCGGGGACCGGGGAGCTGTTTTTT. Amino acids: CASSQELAGAGTGELFF.

The chain has TRBV5-1 and TRBJ1-1, with 7 bases lining up with TRBD1. The CDR3 is made up of 15 amino acids. V was pared by 5 bases and J by 4 bases, with 11 bases of the junction left unmatched. Looked up from germline, CDR1 is SGHRS and CDR2 is YFSETQ. CDR3 residues: CASRQTGTMSTEAFF. The CDR3 DNA is TGCGCCAGCAGACAGACAGGGACAATGAGCACTGAAGCTTTCTTT.

The chain is built from TRBV19 and TRBJ2-7, with TRBD2 matching 10 bases. Trimming cost V 5 bases and J 2 bases; bases outside gene matches: 6. The germline gives CDR1 LNHDA, CDR2 SQIVND (reference sequence). This CDR3 has 15 amino acids. This CDR3 reads CASSYGLAETYEQYF. The CDR3 DNA follows: TGTGCCAGTAGTTATGGACTAGCGGAAACCTACGAGCAGTACTTC.